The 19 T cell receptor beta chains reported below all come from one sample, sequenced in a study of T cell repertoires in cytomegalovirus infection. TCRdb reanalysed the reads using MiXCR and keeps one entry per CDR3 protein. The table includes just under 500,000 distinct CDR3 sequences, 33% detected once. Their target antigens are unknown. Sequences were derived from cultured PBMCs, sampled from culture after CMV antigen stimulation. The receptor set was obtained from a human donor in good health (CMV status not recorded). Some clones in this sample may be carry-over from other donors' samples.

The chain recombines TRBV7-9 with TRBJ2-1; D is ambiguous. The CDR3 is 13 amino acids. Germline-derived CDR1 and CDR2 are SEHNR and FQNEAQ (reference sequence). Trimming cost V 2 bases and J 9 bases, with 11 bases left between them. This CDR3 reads CASSLFNPVEQFF. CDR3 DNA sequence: TGTGCCAGCAGCTTATTCAACCCGGTTGAGCAGTTCTTC.

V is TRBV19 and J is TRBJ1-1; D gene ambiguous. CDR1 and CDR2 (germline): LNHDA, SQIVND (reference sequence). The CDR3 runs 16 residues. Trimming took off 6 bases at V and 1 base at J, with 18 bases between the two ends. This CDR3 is CASRRREILENTEAFF. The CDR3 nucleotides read TGTGCCAGTAGAAGGCGGGAAATATTGGAGAACACTGAAGCTTTCTTT.

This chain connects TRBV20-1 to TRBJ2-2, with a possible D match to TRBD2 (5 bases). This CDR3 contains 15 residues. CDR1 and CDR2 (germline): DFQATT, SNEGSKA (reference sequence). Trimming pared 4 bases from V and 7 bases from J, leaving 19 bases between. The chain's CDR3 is CSATAGLVSGGELFF. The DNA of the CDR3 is TGCAGTGCTACCGCCGGGTTGGTGAGCGGCGGGGAGCTGTTTTTT.

The CDR3 loop reads CASSTLGGGAGELFF. The DNA of the CDR3 is TGTGCCAGTAGTACCCTCGGCGGGGGAGCGGGGGAGCTGTTTTTT. This sequence joins TRBV19 and TRBJ2-2, with 7 bases fitting TRBD2. Unmatched junction bases numbered 10, after V lost 4 bases and J lost 8 bases. Germline-derived CDR1 and CDR2 are LNHDA and SQIVND (reference sequence). The CDR3 has 15 residues. Drawing the rest from reference TRBV19 and TRBJ2-2, the complete variable domain is DGGITQSPKYLFRKEGQNVTLSCEQNLNHDAMYWYRQDPGQGLRLIYYSQIVNDFQKGDIAEGYSVSREKKESFPLTVTSAQKNPTAFYLCASSTLGGGAGELFFGEGSRLTVL.

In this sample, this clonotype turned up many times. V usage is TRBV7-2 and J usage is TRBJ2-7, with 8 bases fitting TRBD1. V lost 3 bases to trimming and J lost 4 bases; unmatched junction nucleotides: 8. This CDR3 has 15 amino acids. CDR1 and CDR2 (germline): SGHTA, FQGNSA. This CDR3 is CASSFDRGPRYEQYF. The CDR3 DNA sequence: TGTGCCAGCAGCTTCGACAGGGGTCCCAGGTACGAGCAGTACTTC.

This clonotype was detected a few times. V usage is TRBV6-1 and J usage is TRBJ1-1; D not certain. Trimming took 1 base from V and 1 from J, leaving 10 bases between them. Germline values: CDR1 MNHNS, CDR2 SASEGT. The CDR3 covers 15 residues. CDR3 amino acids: CASSEGASGNTEAFF. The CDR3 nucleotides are TGTGCCAGCAGTGAAGGAGCCAGTGGGAACACTGAAGCTTTCTTT.

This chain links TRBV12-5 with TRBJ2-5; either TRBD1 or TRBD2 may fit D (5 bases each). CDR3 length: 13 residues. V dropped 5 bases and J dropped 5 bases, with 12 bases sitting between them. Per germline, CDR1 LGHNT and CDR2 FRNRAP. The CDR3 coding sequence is TGTGCTAGTGGTACAGACAGAGGGGAGACCCAGTACTTC. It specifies CASGTDRGETQYF.

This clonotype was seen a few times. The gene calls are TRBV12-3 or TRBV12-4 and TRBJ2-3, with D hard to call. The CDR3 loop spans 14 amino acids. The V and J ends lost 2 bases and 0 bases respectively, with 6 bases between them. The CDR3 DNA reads TGTGCCAGCAGTTTACTACTGAGCACAGATACGCAGTATTTT. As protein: CASSLLLSTDTQYF.

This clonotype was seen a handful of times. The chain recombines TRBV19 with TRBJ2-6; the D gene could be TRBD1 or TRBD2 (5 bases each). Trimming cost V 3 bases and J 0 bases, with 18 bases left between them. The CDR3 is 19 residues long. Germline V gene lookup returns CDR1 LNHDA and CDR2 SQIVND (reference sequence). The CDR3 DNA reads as TGTGCCAGTAGTATCGGTTTGTGGGACGGACTCTCTGGGGCCAACGTCCTGACTTTC. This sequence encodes CASSIGLWDGLSGANVLTF.

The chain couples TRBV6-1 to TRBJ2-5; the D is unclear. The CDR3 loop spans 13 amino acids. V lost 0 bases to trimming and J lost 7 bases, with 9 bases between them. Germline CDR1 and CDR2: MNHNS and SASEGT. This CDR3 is CASSEAPLGTQYF. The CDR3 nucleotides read TGTGCCAGCAGTGAAGCGCCCCTTGGGACCCAGTACTTC.

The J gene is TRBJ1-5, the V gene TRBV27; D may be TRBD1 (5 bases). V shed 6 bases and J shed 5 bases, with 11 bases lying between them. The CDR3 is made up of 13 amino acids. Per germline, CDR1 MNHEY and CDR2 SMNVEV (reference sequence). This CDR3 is CASRGGFDQPQHF. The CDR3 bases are TGTGCCAGCAGGGGGGGATTTGATCAGCCCCAGCATTTT.

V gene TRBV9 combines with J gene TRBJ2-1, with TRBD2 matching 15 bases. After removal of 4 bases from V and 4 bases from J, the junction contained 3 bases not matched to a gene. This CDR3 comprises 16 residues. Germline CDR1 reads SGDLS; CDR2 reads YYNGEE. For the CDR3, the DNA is TGTGCCAGCAGCATGGGACTAGCGGGAGGATACAATGAGCAGTTCTTC. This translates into CASSMGLAGGYNEQFF. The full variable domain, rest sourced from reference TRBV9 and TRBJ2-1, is DSGVTQTPKHLITATGQRVTLRCSPRSGDLSVYWYQQSLDQGLQFLIQYYNGEERAKGNILERFSAQQFPDLHSELNLSSLELGDSALYFCASSMGLAGGYNEQFFGPGTRLTVL.

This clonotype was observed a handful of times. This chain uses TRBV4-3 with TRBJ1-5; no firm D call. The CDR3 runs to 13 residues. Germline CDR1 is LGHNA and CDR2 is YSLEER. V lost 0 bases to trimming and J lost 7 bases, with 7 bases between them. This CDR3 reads CASSQDPGQPQHF. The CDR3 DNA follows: TGCGCCAGCAGCCAAGATCCGGGGCAGCCCCAGCATTTT.

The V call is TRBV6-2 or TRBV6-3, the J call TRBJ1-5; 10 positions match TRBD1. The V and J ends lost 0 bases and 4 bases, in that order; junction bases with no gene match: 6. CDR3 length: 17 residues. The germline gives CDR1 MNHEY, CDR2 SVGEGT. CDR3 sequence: CASSYSLGTGANQPQHF. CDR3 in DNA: TGTGCCAGCAGTTACTCCCTCGGGACAGGGGCTAATCAGCCCCAGCATTTT.

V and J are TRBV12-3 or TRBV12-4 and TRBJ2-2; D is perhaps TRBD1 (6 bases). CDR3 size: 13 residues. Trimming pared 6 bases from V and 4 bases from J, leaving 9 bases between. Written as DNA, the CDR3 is TGTGCCAGCAGCGGACAGCTCACCGGGGAGCTGTTTTTT. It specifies CASSGQLTGELFF.

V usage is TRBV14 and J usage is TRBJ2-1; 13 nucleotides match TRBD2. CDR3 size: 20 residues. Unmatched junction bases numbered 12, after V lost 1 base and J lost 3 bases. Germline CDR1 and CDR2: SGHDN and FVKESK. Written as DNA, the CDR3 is TGTGCCAGCAGCCAAGTTAGGACCAGGACTAGCGGGAGAATCTACAATGAGCAGTTCTTC. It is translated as CASSQVRTRTSGRIYNEQFF.

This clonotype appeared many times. This CDR3 is CASSRLAGGPGELFF. CDR3 DNA sequence: TGTGCCAGCAGCCGACTAGCGGGAGGGCCCGGGGAGCTGTTTTTT. J is TRBJ2-2 and V is TRBV7-2; TRBD2 matches at 14 bases. This CDR3 contains 15 residues. Per germline, CDR1 SGHTA and CDR2 FQGNSA. Trimming removed 5 bases from V and 6 bases from J; junction bases left unmatched: 2. Based on the CDR3 plus reference TRBV7-2 and TRBJ2-2, the full variable domain is GAGVSQSPSNKVTEKGKDVELRCDPISGHTALYWYRQSLGQGLEFLIYFQGNSAPDKSGLPSDRFSAERTGGSVSTLTIQRTQQEDSAVYLCASSRLAGGPGELFFGEGSRLTVL.

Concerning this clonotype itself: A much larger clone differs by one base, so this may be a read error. The DNA for the CDR3 is TGTGCCACCAGGGGACTAGCGGGGAGCTCCTACAATGAGCAGTTCTTC. This gives the protein CATRGLAGSSYNEQFF. The rearrangement uses TRBV24-1 and TRBJ2-1; TRBD2 matches at 13 bases. Trimming removed 7 bases from V and 0 bases from J; junction bases left unmatched: 2. CDR1 is KGHDR and CDR2 is SFDVKD in the germline V gene. CDR3 length: 16 residues.

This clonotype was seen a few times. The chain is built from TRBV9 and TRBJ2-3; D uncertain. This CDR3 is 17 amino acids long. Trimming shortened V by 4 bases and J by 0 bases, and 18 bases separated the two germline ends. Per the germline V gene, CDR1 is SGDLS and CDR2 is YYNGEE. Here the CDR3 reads CASSPAPVGTSTDTQYF. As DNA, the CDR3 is TGTGCCAGCAGCCCCGCCCCGGTTGGCACTAGCACAGATACGCAGTATTTT.